A selection of T cell receptor beta chains follows, all from one sample in a study of early T cells in non-severe SARS-CoV-2 infection. TCRdb reprocessed the 5' RACE reads with MiXCR, giving one entry per CDR3 protein. The table shows just under 45,000 distinct CDR3 sequences, with roughly 11% occurring only once. Sequencing was performed on whole blood. These receptors were collected from an adult who was a healthcare worker with PCR-confirmed SARS-CoV-2 infection or an uninfected control (not recorded which). The conserved cysteine and the conserved F or W are not part of the CDR3 here.

V: TRBV3-2
CDR3: ASSQGAGSRGYT

V: TRBV2
CDR3: ASSEVLYEQY

V: TRBV6-2/TRBV6-3
CDR3: ASTKLGAGAKNIQY

V: TRBV4-2
CDR3: ASSVTSGRSNTGELF

V: TRBV7-6
CDR3: ASSSEPQGRNGYT

V: TRBV5-1
CDR3: ASSRAGTPDTQY

V: TRBV27
CDR3: ASSPSRDEKLF

V: TRBV7-9
CDR3: ASSFTGDTEAF

V: TRBV6-5
CDR3: ASSYYRSSGANVLT

V: TRBV19
CDR3: ASSMGSWTREQY

V: TRBV20-1
CDR3: TGQQWATDTQY

V: TRBV4-2
CDR3: ASSQEQGSGMRAF

V: TRBV30
CDR3: AWNGENLNSPLH

V: TRBV6-5
CDR3: ASSYSRDRGVSVSYEQY

V: TRBV20-1
CDR3: SARAGGKPSEQF

V: TRBV7-8
CDR3: ASSLDLAYEQY

V: TRBV20-1
CDR3: SAKVWTEAF

V: TRBV10-1
CDR3: ASSELGRGPVTEAF

V: TRBV7-6
CDR3: ASSLASNEQF

V: TRBV7-2
CDR3: AIARGGYQETQY

V: TRBV2
CDR3: ASTRGYEQY

V: TRBV7-2
CDR3: ASSLRARGQLSGNTIY

V: TRBV7-2
CDR3: ASSLRTRSYNEQF

V: TRBV9
CDR3: ASSVETGEKLF

V: TRBV6-5
CDR3: ASSKEFQQY

V: TRBV2
CDR3: ASTQGYGYT

V: TRBV7-2
CDR3: ASSPLGRGGGNEQF

V: TRBV7-2
CDR3: ASSLRKAGVYNEQF

V: TRBV20-1
CDR3: SASVADYNEQF

V: TRBV7-3
CDR3: ASSSTTGWRNIQY

V: TRBV13
CDR3: ASSVRLGHEQY

V: TRBV7-3
CDR3: ASSLTGTGTEAF

V: TRBV7-2
CDR3: ASSRGAKDTQY

V: TRBV29-1
CDR3: SVDHTGELF

V: TRBV2
CDR3: ASSVVFTDTQY

V: TRBV6-5
CDR3: ASSYRTGDGYT

V: TRBV29-1
CDR3: SVELGTSGANVLT

V: TRBV7-6
CDR3: ASSLESGRTYEQY

V: TRBV15
CDR3: ATSSEDSLYGYT

V: TRBV9
CDR3: ASSVEVAAADGYT

V: TRBV24-1
CDR3: ATSDSTGAQQF

V: TRBV5-1
CDR3: ASSLGLAGGRLSYEQY